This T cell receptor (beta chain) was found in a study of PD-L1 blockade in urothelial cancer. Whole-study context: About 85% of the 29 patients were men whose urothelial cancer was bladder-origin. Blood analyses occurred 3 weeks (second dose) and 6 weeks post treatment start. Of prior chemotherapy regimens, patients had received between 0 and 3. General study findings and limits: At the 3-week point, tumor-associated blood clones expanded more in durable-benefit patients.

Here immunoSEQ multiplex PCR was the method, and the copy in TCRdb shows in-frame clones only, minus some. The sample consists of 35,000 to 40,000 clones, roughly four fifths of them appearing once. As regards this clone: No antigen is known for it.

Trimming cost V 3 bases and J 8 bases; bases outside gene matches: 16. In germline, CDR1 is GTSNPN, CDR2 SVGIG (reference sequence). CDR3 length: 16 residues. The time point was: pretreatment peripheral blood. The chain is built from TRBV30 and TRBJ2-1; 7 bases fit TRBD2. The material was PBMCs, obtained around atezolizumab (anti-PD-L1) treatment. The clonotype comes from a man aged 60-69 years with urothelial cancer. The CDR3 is CAWSVPRGGAGHEQFF. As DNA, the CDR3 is TGTGCCTGGAGCGTACCCCGCGGGGGAGCTGGTCATGAGCAGTTCTTC.